Sequencing of this TCR beta chain was carried out in a study of T cells after yellow fever vaccination. Findings and caveats of the study: Reappearing after the booster were most of the clones from primary vaccination (about 96% CD4, about 87% CD8).

V lost 4 bases, J lost 0 bases, and 11 bases lay in between. This CDR3 is 15 amino acids long. Germline values: CDR1 SGHTA, CDR2 FQGNSA. This clonotype came up many times. Its antigen is undetermined. Production of TCR cDNA was by 5'RACE template switching, which also added a universal primer site and UMIs. From the 5' RACE reads, TCRdb called clonotypes with MiXCR, one entry per CDR3 protein. Here the sample spans some 300,000 distinct CDR3 sequences, 3.6% being singletons. Sequencing was performed on PBMCs, taken on the day of the yellow fever booster vaccination. The chain carries TRBV7-2 and TRBJ2-3; D may be TRBD2 (6 bases). This receptor was taken from a young man who received the YFV17D yellow fever vaccine. The chain's CDR3 is CASSSRDSSTDTQYF. The CDR3, as DNA: TGTGCCAGCAGCTCCCGGGACTCTAGCACAGATACGCAGTATTTT.